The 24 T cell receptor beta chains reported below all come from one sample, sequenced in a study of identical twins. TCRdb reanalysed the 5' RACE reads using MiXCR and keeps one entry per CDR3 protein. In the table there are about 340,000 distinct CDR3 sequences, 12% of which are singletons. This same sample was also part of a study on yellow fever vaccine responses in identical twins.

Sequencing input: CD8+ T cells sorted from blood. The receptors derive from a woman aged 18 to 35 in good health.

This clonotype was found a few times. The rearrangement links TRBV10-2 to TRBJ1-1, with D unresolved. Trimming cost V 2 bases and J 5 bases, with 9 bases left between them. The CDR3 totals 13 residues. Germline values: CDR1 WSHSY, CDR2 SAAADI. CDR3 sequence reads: CASSETPGTEAFF. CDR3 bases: TGCGCCAGCAGTGAGACGCCTGGGACTGAAGCTTTCTTT.

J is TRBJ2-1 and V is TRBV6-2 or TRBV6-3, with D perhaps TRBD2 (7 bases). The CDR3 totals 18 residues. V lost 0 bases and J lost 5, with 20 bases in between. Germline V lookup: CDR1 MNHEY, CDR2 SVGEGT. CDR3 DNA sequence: TGTGCCAGCAGTTACTCCCCGAATTGGGGGCGGGAGAACAATGAGCAGTTCTTC. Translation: CASSYSPNWGRENNEQFF.

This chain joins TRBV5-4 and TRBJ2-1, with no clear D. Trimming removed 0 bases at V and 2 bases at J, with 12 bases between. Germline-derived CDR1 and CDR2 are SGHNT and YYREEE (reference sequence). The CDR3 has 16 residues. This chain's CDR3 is CASSLDGHPPYNEQFF. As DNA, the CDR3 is TGTGCCAGCAGCTTGGACGGGCACCCGCCCTACAATGAGCAGTTCTTC.

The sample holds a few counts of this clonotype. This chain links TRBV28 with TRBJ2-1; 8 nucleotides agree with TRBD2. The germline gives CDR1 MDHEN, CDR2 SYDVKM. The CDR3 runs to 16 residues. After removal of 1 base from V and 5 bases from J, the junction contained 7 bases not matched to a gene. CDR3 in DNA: TGTGCCAGCAGTTTATATCGCGGGAGGACGAACAATGAGCAGTTCTTC. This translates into CASSLYRGRTNNEQFF.

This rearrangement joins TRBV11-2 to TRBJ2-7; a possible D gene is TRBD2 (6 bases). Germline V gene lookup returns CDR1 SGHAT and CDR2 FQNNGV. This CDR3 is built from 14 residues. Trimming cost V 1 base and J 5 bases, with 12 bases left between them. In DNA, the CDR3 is TGTGCCAGCAGCTTAGGCGGGGATCGAAACGAGCAGTACTTC. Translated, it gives CASSLGGDRNEQYF.

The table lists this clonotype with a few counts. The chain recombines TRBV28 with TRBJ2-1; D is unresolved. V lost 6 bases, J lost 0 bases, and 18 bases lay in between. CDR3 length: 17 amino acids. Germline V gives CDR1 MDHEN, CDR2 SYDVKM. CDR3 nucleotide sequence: TGTGCCAGCAGACAGAGTAACCCCGCGAGCTCCTACAATGAGCAGTTCTTC. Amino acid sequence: CASRQSNPASSYNEQFF.

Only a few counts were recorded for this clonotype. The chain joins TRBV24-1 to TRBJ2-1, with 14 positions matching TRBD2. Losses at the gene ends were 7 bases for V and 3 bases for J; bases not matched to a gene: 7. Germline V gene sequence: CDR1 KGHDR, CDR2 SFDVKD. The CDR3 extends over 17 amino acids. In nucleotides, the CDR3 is TGTGCCACCAGCCCGGGACTAGCGGGAGTTTTCTACAATGAGCAGTTCTTC. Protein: CATSPGLAGVFYNEQFF.

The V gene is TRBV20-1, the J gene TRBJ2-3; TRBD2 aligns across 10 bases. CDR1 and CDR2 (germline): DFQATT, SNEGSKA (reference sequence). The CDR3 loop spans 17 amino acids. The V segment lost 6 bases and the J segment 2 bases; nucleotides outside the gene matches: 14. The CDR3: CSAASGRVTSNTDTQYF. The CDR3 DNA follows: TGCAGTGCCGCGAGCGGGAGGGTAACCTCTAACACAGATACGCAGTATTTT.

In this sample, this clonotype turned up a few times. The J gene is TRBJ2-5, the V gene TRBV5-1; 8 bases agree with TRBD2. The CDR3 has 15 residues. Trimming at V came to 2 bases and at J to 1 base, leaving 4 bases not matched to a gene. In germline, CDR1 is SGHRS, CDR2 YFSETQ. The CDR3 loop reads CASSLLAAAQETQYF. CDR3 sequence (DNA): TGCGCCAGCAGCTTACTAGCGGCCGCCCAAGAGACCCAGTACTTC. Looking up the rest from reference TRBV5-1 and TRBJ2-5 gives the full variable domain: KAGVTQTPRYLIKTRGQQVTLSCSPISGHRSVSWYQQTPGQGLQFLFEYFSETQRNKGNFPGRFSGRQFSNSRSEMNVSTLELGDSALYLCASSLLAAAQETQYFGPGTRLLVL.

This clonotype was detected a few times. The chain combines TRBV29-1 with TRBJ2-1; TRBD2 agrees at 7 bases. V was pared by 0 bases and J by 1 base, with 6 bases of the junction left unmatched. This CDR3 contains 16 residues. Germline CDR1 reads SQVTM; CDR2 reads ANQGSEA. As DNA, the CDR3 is TGCAGCGTTGAAGATCTAGCGGACCGTTCCTACAATGAGCAGTTCTTC. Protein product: CSVEDLADRSYNEQFF.

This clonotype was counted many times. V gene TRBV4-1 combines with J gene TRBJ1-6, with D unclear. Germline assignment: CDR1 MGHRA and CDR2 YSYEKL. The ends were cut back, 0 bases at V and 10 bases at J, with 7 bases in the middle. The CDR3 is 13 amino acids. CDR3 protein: CASSQDVGSPLHF. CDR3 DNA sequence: TGCGCCAGCAGCCAAGATGTCGGGTCACCCCTCCACTTT.

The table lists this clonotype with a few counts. The CDR3: CASRGVAQAYEQYF. The CDR3 nucleotides read TGTGCCAGCAGAGGCGTAGCGCAGGCCTACGAGCAGTACTTC. The rearrangement links TRBV28 to TRBJ2-7, with TRBD2 as a possible D gene (5 bases). This CDR3 has 14 residues. Per the germline V gene, CDR1 is MDHEN and CDR2 is SYDVKM. The ends were cut back, 6 bases at V and 2 bases at J, with 14 bases in the middle.

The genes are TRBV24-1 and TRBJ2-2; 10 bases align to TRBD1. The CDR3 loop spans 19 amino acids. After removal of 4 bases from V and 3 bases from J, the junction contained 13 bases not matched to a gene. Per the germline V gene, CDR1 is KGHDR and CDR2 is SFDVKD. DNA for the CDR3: TGTGCCACCAGTGACGGACAGGGGGTCGCCCATGACTACACCGGGGAGCTGTTTTTT. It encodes CATSDGQGVAHDYTGELFF.

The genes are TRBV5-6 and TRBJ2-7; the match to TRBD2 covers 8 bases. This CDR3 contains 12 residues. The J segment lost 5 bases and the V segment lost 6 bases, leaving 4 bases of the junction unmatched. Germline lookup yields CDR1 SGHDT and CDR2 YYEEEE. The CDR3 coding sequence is TGTGCCAGCAATAGCGGGAACCACGAGCAGTACTTC. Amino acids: CASNSGNHEQYF.

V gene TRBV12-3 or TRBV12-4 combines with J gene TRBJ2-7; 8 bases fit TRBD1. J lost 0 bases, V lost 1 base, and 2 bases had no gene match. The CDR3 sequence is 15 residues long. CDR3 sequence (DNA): TGTGCCAGCAGTTTAGGCCAGGGGGCCTCCTACGAGCAGTACGTC. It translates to CASSLGQGASYEQYV.

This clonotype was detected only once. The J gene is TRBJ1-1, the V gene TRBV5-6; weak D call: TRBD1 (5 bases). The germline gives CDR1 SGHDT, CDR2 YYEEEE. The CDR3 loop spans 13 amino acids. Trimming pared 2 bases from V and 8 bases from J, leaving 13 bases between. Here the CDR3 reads CASSFGGGLEAFF. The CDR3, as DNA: TGTGCCAGCAGCTTTGGCGGGGGTTTAGAAGCTTTCTTT.

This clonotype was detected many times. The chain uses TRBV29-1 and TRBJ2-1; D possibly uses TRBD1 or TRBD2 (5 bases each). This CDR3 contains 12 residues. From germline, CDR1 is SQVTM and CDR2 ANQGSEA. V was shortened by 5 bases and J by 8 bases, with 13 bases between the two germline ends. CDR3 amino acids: CSVKWGIDEQFF. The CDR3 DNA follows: TGCAGCGTTAAATGGGGGATAGATGAGCAGTTCTTC.

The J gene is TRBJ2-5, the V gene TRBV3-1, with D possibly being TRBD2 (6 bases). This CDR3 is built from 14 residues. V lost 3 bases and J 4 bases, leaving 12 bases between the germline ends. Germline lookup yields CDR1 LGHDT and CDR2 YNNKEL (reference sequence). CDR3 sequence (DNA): TGTGCCAGCAGCCATACTAGCAGGTCAGAGACCCAGTACTTC. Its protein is CASSHTSRSETQYF.

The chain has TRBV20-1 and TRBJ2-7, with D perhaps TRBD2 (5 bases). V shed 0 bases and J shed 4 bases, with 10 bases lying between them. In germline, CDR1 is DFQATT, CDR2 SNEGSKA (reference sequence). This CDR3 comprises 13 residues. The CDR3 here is CSARDRTDYEQYF. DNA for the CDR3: TGCAGTGCTAGAGATAGGACTGATTACGAGCAGTACTTC.

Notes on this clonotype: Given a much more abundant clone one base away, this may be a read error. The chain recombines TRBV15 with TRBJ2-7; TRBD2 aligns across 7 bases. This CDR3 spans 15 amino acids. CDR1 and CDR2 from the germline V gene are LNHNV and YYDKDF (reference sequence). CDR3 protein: CATSRGEAGTYGQYF. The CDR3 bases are TGTGCCACCAGCAGAGGAGAAGCGGGAACTTACGGGCAGTACTTC. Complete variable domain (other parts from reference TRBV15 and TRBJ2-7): DAMVIQNPRYQVTQFGKPVTLSCSQTLNHNVMYWYQQKSSQAPKLLFHYYDKDFNNEADTPDNFQSRRPNTSFCFLDIRSPGLGDTAMYLCATSRGEAGTYGQYFGPGTRLTVT.

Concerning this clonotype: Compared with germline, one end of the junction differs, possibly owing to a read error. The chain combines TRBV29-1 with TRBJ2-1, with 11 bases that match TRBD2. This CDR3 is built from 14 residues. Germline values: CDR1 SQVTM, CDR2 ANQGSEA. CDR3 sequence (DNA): TGCAGCGTAGCGGGACTAGCGGCCTACAATGAGCAGTTGTTC. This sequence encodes CSVAGLAAYNEQLF.

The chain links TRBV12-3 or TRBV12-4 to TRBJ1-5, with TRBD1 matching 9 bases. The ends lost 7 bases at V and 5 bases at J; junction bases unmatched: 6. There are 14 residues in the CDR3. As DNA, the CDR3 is TGTGCCAGCAAAGACGGACAGGGGTATCAGCCCCAGCATTTT. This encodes CASKDGQGYQPQHF.

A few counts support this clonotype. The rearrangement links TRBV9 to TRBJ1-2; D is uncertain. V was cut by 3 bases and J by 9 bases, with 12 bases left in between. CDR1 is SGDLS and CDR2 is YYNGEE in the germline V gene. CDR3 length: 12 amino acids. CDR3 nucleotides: TGTGCCAGCAGCGCCCCTCCTTGGCGCTACACCTTC. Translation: CASSAPPWRYTF.

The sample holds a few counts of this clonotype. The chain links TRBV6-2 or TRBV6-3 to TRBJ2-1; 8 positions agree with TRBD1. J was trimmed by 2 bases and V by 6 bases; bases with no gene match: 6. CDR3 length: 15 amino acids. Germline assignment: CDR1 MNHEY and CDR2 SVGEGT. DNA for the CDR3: TGTGCCAGCAGCCTAGGCAGGGGGCCCTACAATGAGCAGTTCTTC. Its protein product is CASSLGRGPYNEQFF.